The present T cell receptor beta chain was sequenced within a study of shared clonotypes between healthy human individuals. General study findings and limits: It was anticipated that sequencing depth would influence how many clonotypes donors shared.

Assay runs were performed at deep level. Several immunoSEQ plates held equal portions of the genomic DNA taken from each subset. Clones were sequenced by immunoSEQ multiplex PCR, and TCRdb holds only the in-frame ones, with some missing. The sample records fewer than 3 million clones, about nine tenths being singletons. The donors were all Caucasian adults (living in Nashville, Tennessee). A remark on this clone: Its cognate antigen is unknown.

The germline V and J ends were trimmed by 0 bases and 4 bases, with 10 bases remaining between them. CDR1 is MNHEY, CDR2 SVGAGI, per germline. There are 15 residues in the CDR3. This chain connects TRBV6-5 to TRBJ1-5; D uncertain. This TCR was sampled from a man younger than 35 in good health. Some clones in this sample may be carry-over from other donors' samples. What was sequenced was naive CD4+ T cells from PBMCs. Subset meaning: CD45RA+ positively selected. The CDR3 sequence is CASSYSRGRNQPQHF. DNA of the CDR3: TGTGCCAGCAGTTACTCCCGCGGCCGAAATCAGCCCCAGCATTTT.